The clone carrying this T cell receptor (beta chain) was recorded many times. Followed over time, Seattle patients had been enrolled while infection was active. Produced via immunoSEQ multiplex PCR; TCRdb's table is partial and in-frame only. The sample lists around 92,000 clones, around 74% occurring once. The data were taken from a study of blood T cell repertoires in COVID-19. Study as a whole: Samples representing acute and convalescent COVID-19 were sourced from the United States, Italy and Spain. From T cells, B-cell-depleted T cells, or PBMCs came the material, which was cDNA or gDNA.

CDR3 length equals 18 residues. Germline CDR1 and CDR2: SGHTA and FQGNSA. With 5 bases clipped from V and 6 bases from J, the junction kept 11 bases outside the gene matches. This receptor was obtained from a man between 65 and 85 years old with COVID-19, enrolled during active disease. V is TRBV7-2 and J is TRBJ2-1, with 15 nucleotides matching TRBD2. Input material: peripheral blood. The CDR3: CASSLGTSGRRLGNEQFF. Written as DNA, the CDR3 is TGTGCCAGCAGCCTCGGGACTAGCGGGAGGAGATTGGGCAATGAGCAGTTCTTC.